The clone carrying this T cell receptor (beta chain) was found many times. Its matching antigen is unknown. The data belong to a study of T-cell memory formation after mild COVID-19. Study summary: Clusters of TCRs were largely donor specific.

Per the germline V gene, CDR1 is SGHVS and CDR2 is FQNEAQ. Trimming took off 1 base at V and 8 bases at J, with 15 bases between the two ends. The CDR3 totals 16 residues. Points from the study as a whole: Clones shrinking between day 15 and 85 showed a balanced CD4/CD8 split, and those that grew later tilted toward CD4+.

UMIs and sample barcodes were carried by the TCR alpha and TCR beta cDNA libraries that 5'RACE produced using constant-segment primers. From the 5' RACE reads, TCRdb called clonotypes with MiXCR, one entry per CDR3 protein. Altogether about 140,000 distinct CDR3 sequences are present, around 15% being singletons, with the ten largest covering less than 15%. The genes are TRBV7-8 and TRBJ1-6; unclear D gene. Specimen: PBMCs or a T cell subset sorted from them (not recorded which). The sequence derives from an adult woman who had mild COVID-19 (a few samples of this study predate the infection). Cell type and time point are not known. The CDR3 DNA reads as TGTGCCAGCAGCTTAGTAGGTGCTTGGGGTGATTCACCCCTCCACTTT. Protein sequence: CASSLVGAWGDSPLHF.